Listed below are T cell receptor beta chains from one sample, sequenced in a study of early T cells in non-severe SARS-CoV-2 infection. Using its own MiXCR run on the 5' RACE reads, TCRdb lists one record per CDR3 protein. The repertoire holds over 20,000 distinct CDR3 sequences, approximately 4.3% seen once, with 5.3% in the top ten. Material for sequencing was whole blood. The receptors shown here come from an adult who was a healthcare worker with PCR-confirmed SARS-CoV-2 infection or an uninfected control (not recorded which). CDR3s include the opening cysteine and the closing phenylalanine or tryptophan. The D gene is left open where the match is weak. Only part of the rows carry a size: once, few, many, or a class if the clone is expanded.

D,size,J,V,DNA,CDR3
-,many,TRBJ1-4,TRBV15,TGTGCCACCAGTGAGGGGCCAACTAATGAAAAACTGTTTTTT,CATSEGPTNEKLFF
-,many,TRBJ1-5,TRBV6-5,TGTGCCAGCAGACCCTCGGTAGGGAGGACTAATCAGCCCCAGCATTTT,CASRPSVGRTNQPQHF
-,many,TRBJ2-3,TRBV5-1,TGCGCCAGCAGCTTGGAGCAGGGTCGGAGTACGCAGTATTTT,CASSLEQGRSTQYF
TRBD2,many,TRBJ2-7,TRBV4-3,TGCGCCAGCAGCCAAGGGACTAGCGTAACCTACGAGCAGTACTTC,CASSQGTSVTYEQYF
TRBD2,many,TRBJ2-1,TRBV7-9,TGTGCCAGCAGCCCGACTAGCGGCACCTACAATGAGCAGTTCTTC,CASSPTSGTYNEQFF
TRBD1,many,TRBJ1-6,TRBV20-1,TGCAGTGTCCTCCTCCCGGGACAGTATAATTCACCCCTCCACTTT,CSVLLPGQYNSPLHF
-,many,TRBJ2-5,TRBV27,TGTGCCAGCAGGCCGGCCGACGCTAGTCAAGAGACCCAGTACTTC,CASRPADASQETQYF
-,many,TRBJ1-1,TRBV20-1,TGCAGTGCTAGAGATTTGGGTTGGACGGGCAGAGATGAAGCTTTCTTT,CSARDLGWTGRDEAFF
TRBD1,-,TRBJ2-1,TRBV6-4,TGTGCCAGCAGTAGGACAGGGACGGGTGAGCAGTTCTTC,CASSRTGTGEQFF
-,many,TRBJ2-5,TRBV5-1,TGCGCCAGCAGCTTTGATGGGGGGGCTGGAGAGACCCAGTACTTC,CASSFDGGAGETQYF
-,many,TRBJ1-2,TRBV7-9,TGTGCCAGCAGCTTACAGGGTTTGAGCCGTGGCTACACCTTC,CASSLQGLSRGYTF
TRBD2,-,TRBJ2-3,TRBV19,TGTGCCAGTAGTCCCACCCTATTATCAGCGGGGGGGCTCGAAGATACGCAGTATTTT,CASSPTLLSAGGLEDTQYF
-,-,TRBJ1-6,TRBV18,TGTGCCAGCTCACCGTCCGTGGGGCGGGATTCACCCCTCCACTTT,CASSPSVGRDSPLHF
TRBD2,many,TRBJ2-7,TRBV29-1,TGCAGCACTATCGGGGGGGCGAACGAGCAGTACTTC,CSTIGGANEQYF
TRBD1,few,TRBJ2-5,TRBV5-1,TGCGCCAGCAGCCGGGACAGGCAAGAGACCCAGTACTTC,CASSRDRQETQYF